In this sample, the clone carrying this T cell receptor beta chain turned up a few times. Its antigen is unidentified. Unique molecular identifiers were incorporated into the prepared TCRbeta library. TCRdb analysed the PCR reads with MiXCR anew, one entry per CDR3 protein. The sample consists of 100,000 or so distinct CDR3 sequences, 7.5% to 9.5% of them appearing once. The sample is drawn from a study of T-cell reconstitution after alpha-beta-depleted transplantation in children. General study points: When one year had passed after transplant, most T-cell counts and diversity came from newly produced T cells. The study reportedly traced alpha-beta T cells about two months after transplant to several hundred expanded graft clones.

Between the trimmed V and J ends, which lost 5 bases and 0 bases, there was a span of 11 bases. This CDR3 is built from 14 residues. Germline lookup yields CDR1 MNHEY and CDR2 SVGEGT. The chain employs TRBV6-2 or TRBV6-3 and TRBJ2-7; D call uncertain. Sequences were derived from PBMCs, sampled before TCRalphabeta/CD19-depleted stem cell transplant. The source of this sequence is a boy aged 2-9 years with acute lymphoblastic leukemia, due to receive a stem cell transplant. This CDR3 reads CASSTIRLSYEQYF. The DNA for the CDR3 is TGTGCCAGCAGTACTATCCGACTCTCCTACGAGCAGTACTTC.